This passage covers 7 T cell receptor beta chains from one sample sequenced in a study of blood T cell repertoires in COVID-19. Generated by immunoSEQ multiplex PCR, the TCRdb table keeps only in-frame clones and is missing some. The profile covers some 80,000 clones, with about 88% appearing a single time and 8% taken by the ten largest. Sequencing was carried out using peripheral blood. All receptors come from an elderly man with active or convalescent COVID-19.

This rearrangement joins TRBV19 to TRBJ2-2, with D possibly being TRBD1 (6 bases). CDR3 length equals 13 residues. The V and J ends lost 4 bases and 7 bases respectively, with 10 bases between them. Germline values: CDR1 LNHDA, CDR2 SQIVND (reference sequence). The CDR3 nucleotides are TGTGCCAGTAGTAACAGGGCCCGCGGGGAGCTGTTTTTT. This translates into CASSNRARGELFF.

The V gene is TRBV3-1 (or the pseudogene TRBV3-2), the J gene TRBJ2-5, with 8 bases identical to TRBD1. J lost 4 bases, V lost 3 bases, and 7 bases had no gene match. This CDR3 spans 15 amino acids. Germline values: CDR1 LGHDT, CDR2 YNNKEL (reference sequence). CDR3 sequence (DNA): TGTGCCAGCAGCCACCTTGGGACAGGTGGAGAGACCCAGTACTTC. This sequence encodes CASSHLGTGGETQYF.

V and J are TRBV27 and TRBJ1-1; possible D gene TRBD1, 6 bases. The length of the CDR3 is 16 residues. V dropped 6 bases and J dropped 0 bases, with 17 bases sitting between them. Per the germline V gene, CDR1 is MNHEY and CDR2 is SMNVEV (reference sequence). The CDR3 DNA follows: TGTGCCAGCAGCCGCGGAGTCGGGACATTGAACACTGAAGCTTTCTTT. Translating it yields CASSRGVGTLNTEAFF.

The CDR3 nucleotides are TGTGCCAGCAGTACCGCGGGGTCCCCCTACGAGCAGTACGTC. It yields the protein CASSTAGSPYEQYV. The chain uses TRBV6-5 and TRBJ2-7, with D tentatively TRBD2 (6 bases). Per germline, CDR1 MNHEY and CDR2 SVGAGI. The CDR3 is 14 amino acids. Trimming removed 5 bases from V and 2 bases from J, with 13 bases in between.

This chain joins TRBV6-5 and TRBJ1-6; D is unresolved. The CDR3 sequence is 14 residues long. Germline lookup yields CDR1 MNHEY and CDR2 SVGAGI. V lost 6 bases and J 4 bases, leaving 10 bases between the germline ends. The CDR3 DNA is TGTGCCAGCAGCGGCGGACTGTATAATTCACCCCTCCACTTT. Protein product: CASSGGLYNSPLHF.

The chain employs TRBV16 and TRBJ1-6; 8 positions match TRBD1. The trim removed 0 bases at V and 9 bases at J, leaving 10 bases unmatched. The CDR3 sequence is 17 residues long. Germline V gene lookup returns CDR1 KGHSY and CDR2 FQNENV. CDR3 sequence: CASSQSRMQGASSPLHF. CDR3 DNA: TGTGCCAGCAGCCAATCTAGGATGCAGGGGGCGAGTTCACCCCTCCACTTT.

V gene TRBV5-1 combines with J gene TRBJ1-1, with 7 bases identical to TRBD1. V shed 4 bases, J shed 7 bases, and the junction held 10 bases outside the gene matches. CDR1 and CDR2 (germline): SGHRS, YFSETQ. There are 14 residues in the CDR3. The CDR3 DNA is TGCGCCAGCAGCCAACTGGACAGGAACTATGAAGCTTTCTTT. Residues: CASSQLDRNYEAFF.